These T cell receptor beta chains were read from a single sample in a study of control samples from healthy donors and cancer patients. Clones were sequenced by immunoSEQ multiplex PCR, and TCRdb holds only the in-frame ones, with some missing. Here the sample spans some 130,000 clones, about nine tenths being singletons. Sequencing was done on a sample of PBMCs. Receptor source: a man aged 50 to 59 with head and neck cancer. Both conserved end residues are part of each CDR3. Each record gives: clone size, J gene, V gene, CDR3 protein. Only part of the rows carry a size: once, few, many, or a class if the clone is expanded.

.	TRBJ1-6	TRBV5-1	CASSSGGWGNSPLHF
once	TRBJ2-3	TRBV5-1	CASSPGLGTQYF
.	TRBJ2-3	TRBV13	CASSSGARTDTQYF
.	TRBJ2-3	TRBV28	CASRLGGSSSSTDTQYF
.	TRBJ2-5	TRBV11-1	CASSSRDRLRETQYF
.	TRBJ1-1	TRBV18	CASSPPGQLMNTEAFF
.	TRBJ2-7	TRBV6-5	CASSYSAGQHYEQYF
.	TRBJ2-7	TRBV6-1	CASSEGTLTLEQYF
once	TRBJ2-7	TRBV27	CASSLSVQGAPYEQYF
.	TRBJ2-3	TRBV4-1	CASSQLGISTDTQYF
.	TRBJ2-2	TRBV3-1/TRBV3-2	CASSHRDTGELFF
.	TRBJ2-5	TRBV7-2	CASSSRTSGRAFEETQYF
once	TRBJ2-3	TRBV20-1	CSRDREDTQYF
.	TRBJ2-1	TRBV9	CASSVDAFGNEQFF
.	TRBJ2-2	TRBV19	CASIPGTVNTGELFF
.	TRBJ2-3	TRBV6-1	CASSDWDATQYF
.	TRBJ2-5	TRBV6-5	CASSRVYQETQYF
.	TRBJ2-1	TRBV9	CASSAYTGTEQFF
once	TRBJ2-5	TRBV3-1/TRBV3-2	CASSHRQGRETQYF
.	TRBJ2-3	TRBV7-9	CASSLVRADTQYF
.	TRBJ1-2	TRBV5-6	CASSLALANYGYTF
.	TRBJ2-5	TRBV24-1	CATSGTGKDQETQYF
.	TRBJ2-2	TRBV3-1/TRBV3-2	CASSPSEAPRAGELFF
few	TRBJ2-7	TRBV7-2	CASSATGGGGRGAQYF
.	TRBJ2-1	TRBV7-8	CASSLAGQGVYNEQFF
.	TRBJ2-3	TRBV6-5	CASSPRLGTDTQYF
.	TRBJ1-6	TRBV7-9	CASSLTGDNSPLHF
.	TRBJ2-7	TRBV7-9	CASSPTTGAGEQYF
once	TRBJ1-6	TRBV27	CASSLQGYSPLHF
few	TRBJ2-3	TRBV7-9	CASSPGGLRGPRSDTQYF
.	TRBJ2-3	TRBV5-4	CASSFVLGRATDTQYF
once	TRBJ2-7	TRBV6-5	CASSPLGEQYF
.	TRBJ2-7	TRBV18	CASSPGSAGGWDEQYF
.	TRBJ1-5	TRBV28	CASSLGGVSNQPQHF
.	TRBJ1-2	TRBV19	CASSIPGMEHGYTF
.	TRBJ1-2	TRBV27	CASSSPGTGYGYTF
.	TRBJ2-1	TRBV29-1	CSGDLAGYYNEQFF
.	TRBJ1-1	TRBV5-8	CASSLELNTEAFF
.	TRBJ1-2	TRBV10-3	CAISGGGDSNYGYTF
.	TRBJ1-4	TRBV7-2	CASSLDGVRNEKLFF